One and the same sample provided the 4 T cell receptor beta chains below, sequenced in a study of T cell responses to AZD1222 COVID-19 vaccine. The method was immunoSEQ multiplex PCR; TCRdb's version includes in-frame clones alone and lacks a portion of them. The data hold roughly 170,000 clones, with around 88% observed a single time. The sample was peripheral blood, taken on day 0 of AZD1222 vaccination. The receptor source for this set is an adult in good health.

The CDR3 loop reads CASSPTDRGSSGNTIYF. The CDR3 DNA follows: TGCGCCAGCAGCCCTACAGACAGGGGGTCCTCTGGAAACACCATATATTTT. The chain is built from TRBV5-1 and TRBJ1-3, with 9 bases lining up with TRBD1. Germline CDR1 is SGHRS and CDR2 is YFSETQ. Losses at the gene ends were 4 bases for V and 0 bases for J; bases not matched to a gene: 8. The CDR3 length is 17 residues.

The rearrangement uses TRBV9 and TRBJ1-6; tentatively, D is TRBD1 (5 bases). Germline CDR1 and CDR2: SGDLS and YYNGEE. This CDR3 contains 13 residues. V dropped 0 bases and J dropped 8 bases, with 6 bases sitting between them. CDR3 DNA: TGTGCCAGCAGCGTAGGGGGGGATTCACCCCTCCACTTT. Its translation is CASSVGGDSPLHF.

This chain joins TRBV7-9 and TRBJ2-3; maybe TRBD2 (6 bases). CDR1 is SEHNR and CDR2 is FQNEAQ in the germline V gene (reference sequence). With 5 bases removed from V and 5 bases from J, the gap between germline ends came to 11 bases. The CDR3 consists of 13 residues. The CDR3 loop is CASSPSAGDTQYF. In DNA, the CDR3 is TGTGCCAGCAGCCCTAGCGCGGGAGATACGCAGTATTTT.

This chain uses TRBV11-3 with TRBJ2-7; 9 bases line up with TRBD2. CDR3 length equals 14 residues. CDR1 is SGHNT and CDR2 is YENEEA in the germline V gene. Unmatched junction bases numbered 9, after V lost 5 bases and J lost 7 bases. The CDR3 region is CASSRYSGSGEQYF. CDR3 DNA sequence: TGTGCCAGCAGCCGATATAGCGGGAGTGGGGAGCAGTACTTC.